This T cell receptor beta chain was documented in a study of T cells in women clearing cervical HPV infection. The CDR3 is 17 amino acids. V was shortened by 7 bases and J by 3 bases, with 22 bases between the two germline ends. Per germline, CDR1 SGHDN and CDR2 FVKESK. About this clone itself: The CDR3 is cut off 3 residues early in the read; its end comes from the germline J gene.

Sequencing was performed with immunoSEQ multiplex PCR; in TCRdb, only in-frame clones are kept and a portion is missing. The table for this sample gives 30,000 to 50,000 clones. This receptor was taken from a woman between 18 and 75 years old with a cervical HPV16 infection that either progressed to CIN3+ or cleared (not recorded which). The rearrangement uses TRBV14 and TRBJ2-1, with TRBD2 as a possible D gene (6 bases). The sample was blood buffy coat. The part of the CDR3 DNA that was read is TGTGCCAGCACCCCCTTAACGGGGGTTACTAACTACAATGAG. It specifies CASTPLTGVTNYNE. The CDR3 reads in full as CASTPLTGVTNYNEQFF.